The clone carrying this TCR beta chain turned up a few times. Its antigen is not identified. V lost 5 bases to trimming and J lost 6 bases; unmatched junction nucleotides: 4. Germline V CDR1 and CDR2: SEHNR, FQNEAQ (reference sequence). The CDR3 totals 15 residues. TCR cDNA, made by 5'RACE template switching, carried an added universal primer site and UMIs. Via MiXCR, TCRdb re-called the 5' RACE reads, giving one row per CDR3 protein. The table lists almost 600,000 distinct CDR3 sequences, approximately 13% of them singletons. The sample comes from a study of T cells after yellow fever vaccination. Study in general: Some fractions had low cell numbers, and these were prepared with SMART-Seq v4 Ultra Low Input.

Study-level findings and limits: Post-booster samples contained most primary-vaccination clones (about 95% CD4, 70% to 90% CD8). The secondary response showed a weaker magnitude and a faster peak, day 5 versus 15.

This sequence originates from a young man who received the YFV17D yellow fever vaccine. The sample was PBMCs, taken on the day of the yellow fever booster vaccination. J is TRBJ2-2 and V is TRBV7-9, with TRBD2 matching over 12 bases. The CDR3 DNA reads TGTGCCAGCAGCCATCGGACTAGCGGGGCCGGGGAGCTGTTTTTT. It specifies CASSHRTSGAGELFF.